One T cell receptor beta chain is described in this entry. Its antigen is not identified. This specimen comes from a study of OX40 agonist ivuxolimab in advanced cancers. Study at large: Every 2 weeks, ivuxolimab was infused into the patients intravenously at between 0.01 and 10 mg/kg. Of mixed ages from about 23 to 85 and averaging about 56 years, the group was 65% to 85% male. Regarding the study as a whole: Part of the nonresponder group also had normalized T-cell clonal expansion that was low. In the 0.1 to 3.0 mg/kg range, CD4+ and CD8+ blood T cells had expanded clonally by week 6.

Sequenced by immunoSEQ multiplex PCR; TCRdb stores in-frame clones only, minus some. The sample consists of around 37,000 clones, 82% of them appearing once. Deletions cut 3 bases from V and 0 bases from J, with 5 bases between. From germline, CDR1 is KGHSH and CDR2 LQKENI. The CDR3 spans 14 residues. The chain employs TRBV18 and TRBJ1-4; weak D call: TRBD1 (5 bases). This TCR was recovered from an adult with an advanced solid tumor such as melanoma, head and neck, liver or kidney cancer. The sample was CD4+ or CD8+ T cells sorted from blood, taken in a trial of the OX40 agonist ivuxolimab. CDR3 sequence (DNA): TGTGCCAGCTCACCGGGGGCAACTAATGAAAAACTGTTTTTT. It specifies CASSPGATNEKLFF.